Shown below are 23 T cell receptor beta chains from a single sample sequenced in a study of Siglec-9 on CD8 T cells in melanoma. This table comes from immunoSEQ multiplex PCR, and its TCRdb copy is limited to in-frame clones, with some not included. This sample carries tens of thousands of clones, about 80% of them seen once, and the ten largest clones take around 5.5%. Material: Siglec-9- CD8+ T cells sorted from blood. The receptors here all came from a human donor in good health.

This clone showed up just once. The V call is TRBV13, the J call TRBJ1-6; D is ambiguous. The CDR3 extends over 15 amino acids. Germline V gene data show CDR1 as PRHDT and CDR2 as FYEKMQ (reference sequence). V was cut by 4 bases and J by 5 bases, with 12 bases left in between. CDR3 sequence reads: CASSSTGDNNSPLHF. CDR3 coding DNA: TGTGCCAGCAGCTCAACCGGGGATAATAATTCACCCCTCCACTTT.

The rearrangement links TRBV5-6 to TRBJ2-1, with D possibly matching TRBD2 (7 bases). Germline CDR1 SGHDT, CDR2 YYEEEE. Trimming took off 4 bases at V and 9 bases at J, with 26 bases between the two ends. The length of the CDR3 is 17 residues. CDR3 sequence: CASSRPGGGGRGSEQFF. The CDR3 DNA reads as TGTGCCAGCAGCAGACCTGGGGGCGGGGGCCGGGGAAGTGAGCAGTTCTTC.

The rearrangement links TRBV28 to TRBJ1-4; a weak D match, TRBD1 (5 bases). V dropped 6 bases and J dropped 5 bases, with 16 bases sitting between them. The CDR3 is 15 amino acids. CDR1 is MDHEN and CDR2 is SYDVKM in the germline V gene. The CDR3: CASRPKGRLNEKLFF. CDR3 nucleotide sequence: TGTGCCAGCAGACCCAAGGGACGGCTGAATGAAAAACTGTTTTTT.

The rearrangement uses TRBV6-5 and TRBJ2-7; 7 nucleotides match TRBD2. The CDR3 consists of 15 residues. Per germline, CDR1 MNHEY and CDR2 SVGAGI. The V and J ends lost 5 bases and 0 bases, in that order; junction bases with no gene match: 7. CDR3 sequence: CASSKLGGGSYEQYV. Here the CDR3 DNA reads TGTGCCAGCAGTAAATTGGGGGGGGGCTCCTACGAGCAGTACGTC.

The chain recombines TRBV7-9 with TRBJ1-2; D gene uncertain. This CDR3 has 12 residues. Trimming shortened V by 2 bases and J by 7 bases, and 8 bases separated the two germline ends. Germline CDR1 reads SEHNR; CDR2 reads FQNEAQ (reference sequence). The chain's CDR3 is CASSLLSRGYTF. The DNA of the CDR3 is TGTGCCAGCAGCTTACTTTCCCGTGGCTACACCTTC.

The CDR3 sequence is CASSPVLSGAYEQYV. For the CDR3, the DNA is TGCGCCAGCAGCCCAGTTTTGTCAGGGGCCTACGAGCAGTACGTC. This rearrangement joins TRBV4-1 to TRBJ2-7; maybe TRBD1 (6 bases). CDR3 length equals 15 residues. Germline V gene lookup returns CDR1 MGHRA and CDR2 YSYEKL. Trimming shortened V by 4 bases and J by 2 bases, and 15 bases separated the two germline ends.

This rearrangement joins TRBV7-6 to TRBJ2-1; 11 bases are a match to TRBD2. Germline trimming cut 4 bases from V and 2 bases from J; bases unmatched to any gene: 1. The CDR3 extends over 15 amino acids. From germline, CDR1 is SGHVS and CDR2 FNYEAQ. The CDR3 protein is CASSSTSGTYNEQFF. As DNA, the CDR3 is TGTGCCAGCAGCTCGACTAGCGGGACCTACAATGAGCAGTTCTTC.

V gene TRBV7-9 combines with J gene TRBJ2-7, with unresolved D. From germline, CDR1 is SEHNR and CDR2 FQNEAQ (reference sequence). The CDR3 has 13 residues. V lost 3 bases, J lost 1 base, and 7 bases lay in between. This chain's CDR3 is CASSFPASYEQYF. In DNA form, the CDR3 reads TGTGCCAGCAGCTTCCCTGCGTCCTACGAGCAGTACTTC.

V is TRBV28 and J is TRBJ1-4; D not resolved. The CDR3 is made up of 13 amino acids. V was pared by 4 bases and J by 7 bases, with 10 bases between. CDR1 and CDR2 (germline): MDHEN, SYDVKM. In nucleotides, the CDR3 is TGTGCCAGCAGTTCTACCCGAGTTGAAAAACTGTTTTTT. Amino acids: CASSSTRVEKLFF.

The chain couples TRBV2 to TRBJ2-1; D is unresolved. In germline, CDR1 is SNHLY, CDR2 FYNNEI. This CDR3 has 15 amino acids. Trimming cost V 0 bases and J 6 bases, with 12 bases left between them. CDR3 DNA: TGTGCCAGCAGTGAAGCCGGGTTGCTAAGCAATGAGCAGTTCTTC. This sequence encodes CASSEAGLLSNEQFF. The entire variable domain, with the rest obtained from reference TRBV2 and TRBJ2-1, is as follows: EPEVTQTPSHQVTQMGQEVILRCVPISNHLYFYWYRQILGQKVEFLVSFYNNEISEKSEIFDDQFSVERPDGSNFTLKIRSTKLEDSAMYFCASSEAGLLSNEQFFGPGTRLTVL.

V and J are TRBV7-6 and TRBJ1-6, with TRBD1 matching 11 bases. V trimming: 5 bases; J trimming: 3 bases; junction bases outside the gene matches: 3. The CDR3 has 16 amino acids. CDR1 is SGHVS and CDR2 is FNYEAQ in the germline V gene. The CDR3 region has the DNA TGTGCCAGCAGCCCGGACAGGGGGCTCTATAATTCACCCCTCCACTTT. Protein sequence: CASSPDRGLYNSPLHF. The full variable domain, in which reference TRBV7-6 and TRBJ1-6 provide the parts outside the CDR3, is GAGVSQSPRYKVTKRGQDVALRCDPISGHVSLYWYRQALGQGPEFLTYFNYEAQQDKSGLPNDRFSAERPEGSISTLTIQRTEQRDSAMYRCASSPDRGLYNSPLHFGNGTRLTVT.

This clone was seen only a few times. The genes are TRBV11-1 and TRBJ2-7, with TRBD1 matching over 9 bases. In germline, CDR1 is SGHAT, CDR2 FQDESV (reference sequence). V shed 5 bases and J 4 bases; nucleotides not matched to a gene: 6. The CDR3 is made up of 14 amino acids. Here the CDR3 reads CASSGTGNKYEQYF. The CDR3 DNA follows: TGTGCCAGCAGCGGGACAGGGAATAAGTACGAGCAGTACTTC.

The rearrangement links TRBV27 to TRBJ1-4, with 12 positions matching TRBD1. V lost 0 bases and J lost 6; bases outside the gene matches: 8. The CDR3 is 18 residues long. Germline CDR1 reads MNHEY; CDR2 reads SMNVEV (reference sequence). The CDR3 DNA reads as TGTGCCAGCAGTTTATCAGGGGACAGGGGGCGTGTGTATGAAAAACTGTTTTTT. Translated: CASSLSGDRGRVYEKLFF.

CDR3 bases: TGTGCCAGCAGTGATCCAGGAGGCTATGGCTACACCTTC. Protein: CASSDPGGYGYTF. The V call is TRBV2, the J call TRBJ1-2; no firm D call. V lost 3 bases to trimming and J lost 4 bases, with 9 bases between them. From germline, CDR1 is SNHLY and CDR2 FYNNEI. The CDR3 totals 13 residues. Variable domain in full (rest from reference TRBV2 and TRBJ1-2): EPEVTQTPSHQVTQMGQEVILRCVPISNHLYFYWYRQILGQKVEFLVSFYNNEISEKSEIFDDQFSVERPDGSNFTLKIRSTKLEDSAMYFCASSDPGGYGYTFGSGTRLTVV.

Written as DNA, the CDR3 is TGTGCCAGCAGCGTAGAGTTCGTTGAGCGGAATGAGCAGTTCTTC. This sequence encodes CASSVEFVERNEQFF. This chain joins TRBV9 and TRBJ2-1; a possible D gene is TRBD2 (5 bases). Trimming stripped 0 bases from V and 7 bases from J, with 14 bases between. Germline V CDR1 and CDR2: SGDLS, YYNGEE. The CDR3 length is 15 residues. Full variable domain (missing parts from reference TRBV9 and TRBJ2-1): DSGVTQTPKHLITATGQRVTLRCSPRSGDLSVYWYQQSLDQGLQFLIQYYNGEERAKGNILERFSAQQFPDLHSELNLSSLELGDSALYFCASSVEFVERNEQFFGPGTRLTVL.

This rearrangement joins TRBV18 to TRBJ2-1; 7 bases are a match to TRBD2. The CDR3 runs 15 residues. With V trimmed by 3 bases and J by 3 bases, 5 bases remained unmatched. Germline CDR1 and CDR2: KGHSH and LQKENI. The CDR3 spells CASSPSGGGYNEQFF. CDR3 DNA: TGTGCCAGCTCACCGAGTGGCGGGGGCTACAATGAGCAGTTCTTC. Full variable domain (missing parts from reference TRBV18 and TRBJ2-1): NAGVMQNPRHLVRRRGQEARLRCSPMKGHSHVYWYRQLPEEGLKFMVYLQKENIIDESGMPKERFSAEFPKEGPSILRIQQVVRGDSAAYFCASSPSGGGYNEQFFGPGTRLTVL.

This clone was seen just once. The CDR3 is CASSPEGRPKNIQYF. As DNA, the CDR3 is TGTGCCAGCAGTCCTGAAGGACGTCCCAAAAACATTCAGTACTTC. This rearrangement joins TRBV27 to TRBJ2-4; D is uncertain. Per germline, CDR1 MNHEY and CDR2 SMNVEV (reference sequence). The CDR3 spans 15 residues. Trimming took off 5 bases at V and 2 bases at J, with 13 bases between the two ends.

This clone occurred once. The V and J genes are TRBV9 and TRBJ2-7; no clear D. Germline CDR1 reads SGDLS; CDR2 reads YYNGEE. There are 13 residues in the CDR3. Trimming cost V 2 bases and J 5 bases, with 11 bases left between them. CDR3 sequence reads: CASSVSFSNEQYF. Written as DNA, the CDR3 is TGTGCCAGCAGCGTTTCCTTTTCGAACGAGCAGTACTTC.

The CDR3 is CAWSTSGSYEQYV. The CDR3 DNA sequence: TGTGCCTGGAGTACTAGCGGGAGTTACGAGCAGTACGTC. J is TRBJ2-7 and V is TRBV30; 11 nucleotides align to TRBD2. J lost 4 bases, V lost 2 bases, and 1 base had no gene match. In germline, CDR1 is GTSNPN, CDR2 SVGIG (reference sequence). CDR3 size: 13 residues.

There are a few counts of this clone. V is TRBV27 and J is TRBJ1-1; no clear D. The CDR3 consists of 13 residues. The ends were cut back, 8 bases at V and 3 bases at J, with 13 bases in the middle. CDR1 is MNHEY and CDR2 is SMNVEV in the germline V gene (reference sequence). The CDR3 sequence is CASGLQEDTEAFF. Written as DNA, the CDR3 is TGTGCCAGCGGTCTTCAGGAGGACACTGAAGCTTTCTTT.

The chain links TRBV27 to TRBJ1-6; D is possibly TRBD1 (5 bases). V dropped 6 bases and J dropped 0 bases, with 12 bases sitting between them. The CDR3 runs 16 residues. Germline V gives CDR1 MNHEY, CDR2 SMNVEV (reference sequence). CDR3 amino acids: CASSETESSYNSPLHF. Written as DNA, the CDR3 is TGTGCCAGCAGCGAGACAGAGAGCTCCTATAATTCACCCCTCCACTTT.

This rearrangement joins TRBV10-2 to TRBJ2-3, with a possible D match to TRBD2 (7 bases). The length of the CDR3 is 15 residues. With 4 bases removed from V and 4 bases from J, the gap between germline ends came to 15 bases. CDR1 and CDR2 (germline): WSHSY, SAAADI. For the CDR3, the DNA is TGCGCCAGCAGTGCTCACAGGGCGGGGGCAGATACGCAGTATTTT. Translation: CASSAHRAGADTQYF.

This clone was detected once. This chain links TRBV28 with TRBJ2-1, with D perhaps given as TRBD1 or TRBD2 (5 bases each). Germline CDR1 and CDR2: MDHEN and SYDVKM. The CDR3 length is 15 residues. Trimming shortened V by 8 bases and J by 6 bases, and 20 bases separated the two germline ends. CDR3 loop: CASRIWGRLSNEQFF. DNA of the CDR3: TGTGCCAGCCGCATCTGGGGACGTTTGTCCAATGAGCAGTTCTTC. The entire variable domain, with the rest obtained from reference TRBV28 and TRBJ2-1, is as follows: DVKVTQSSRYLVKRTGEKVFLECVQDMDHENMFWYRQDPGLGLRLIYFSYDVKMKEKGDIPEGYSVSREKKERFSLILESASTNQTSMYLCASRIWGRLSNEQFFGPGTRLTVL.